Described below is a single TCR beta chain sequence and its context. Its specificity is unknown. Possible read error: a much larger clone is one base away. These data are taken from a study of vaccination and CD4 T cells after COVID-19. Stated treatment: approximately nine-day PBMC culture with coronavirus spike peptide pools or control peptides (ViraFEST assay). Expansion of antigen-specific T cells with peptide pools by ViraFEST preceded sequencing of TCRs. Study-wide results and caveats: A nonsignificant median increase from around 20 to 38 SARS-CoV-2-reactive clonotypes was observed. Within the convalescent patients, spike mono-reactivity was found in 304 of 307 vaccine-specific clones.

Sequenced with the Oncomine TCR Beta short-read assay was DNA taken from cultured CD4+ T cells. TCRdb analysed the PCR reads with MiXCR anew, one entry per CDR3 protein. The sample holds over 6,500 distinct CDR3 sequences, 15% to 25% seen once. The CDR3 covers 14 residues. The germline CDR1 and CDR2 sequences are SGHTA and FQGNSA. The sequence derives from a human donor who had recovered from COVID-19. This material consisted of CD4+ T cells from blood, cultured in vitro, taken after SARS-CoV-2 vaccination. The chain couples TRBV7-2 to TRBJ1-2, with 10 bases lining up with TRBD1. The CDR3 sequence is CASSYATGGYSYTF. The CDR3 nucleotides are TGTGCCAGCAGCTATGCGACAGGGGGCTATAGCTACACCTTC.